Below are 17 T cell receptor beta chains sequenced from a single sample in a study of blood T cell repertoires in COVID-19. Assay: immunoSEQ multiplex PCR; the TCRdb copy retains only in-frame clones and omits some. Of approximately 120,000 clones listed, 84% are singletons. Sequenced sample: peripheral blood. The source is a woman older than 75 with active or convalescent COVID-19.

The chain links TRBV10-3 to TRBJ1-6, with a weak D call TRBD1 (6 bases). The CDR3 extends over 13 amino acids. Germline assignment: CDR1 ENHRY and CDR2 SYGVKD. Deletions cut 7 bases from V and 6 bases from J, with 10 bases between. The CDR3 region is CAITRGGNSPLHF. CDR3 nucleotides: TGTGCCATCACTAGGGGGGGTAATTCACCCCTCCACTTT.

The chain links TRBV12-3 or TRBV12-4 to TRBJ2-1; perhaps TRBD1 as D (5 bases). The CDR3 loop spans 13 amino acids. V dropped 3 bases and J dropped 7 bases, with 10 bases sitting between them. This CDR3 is CASSLSGNNEQFF. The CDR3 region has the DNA TGTGCCAGCAGTTTGTCAGGGAATAATGAGCAGTTCTTC.

CDR3: CASLDRGLAHNEQFF. CDR3 coding DNA: TGTGCCAGCCTGGACCGTGGACTAGCTCACAATGAGCAGTTCTTC. The chain has TRBV6-5 and TRBJ2-1; 8 positions match TRBD2. The CDR3 sequence is 15 residues long. J was trimmed by 5 bases and V by 8 bases; bases with no gene match: 11. In germline, CDR1 is MNHEY, CDR2 SVGAGI.

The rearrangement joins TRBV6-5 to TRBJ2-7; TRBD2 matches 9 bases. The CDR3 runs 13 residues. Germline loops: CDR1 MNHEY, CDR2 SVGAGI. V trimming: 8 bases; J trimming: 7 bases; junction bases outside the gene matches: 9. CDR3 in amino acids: CASRTGTSPEQYF. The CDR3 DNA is TGTGCCAGCCGGACCGGGACTAGCCCAGAGCAGTACTTC.

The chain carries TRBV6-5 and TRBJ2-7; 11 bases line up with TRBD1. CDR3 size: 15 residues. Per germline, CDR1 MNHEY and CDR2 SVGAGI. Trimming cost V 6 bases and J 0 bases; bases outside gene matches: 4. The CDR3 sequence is CASRAGTGGSYEQYF. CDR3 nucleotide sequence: TGTGCCAGCAGAGCCGGGACAGGGGGCTCCTACGAGCAGTACTTC.

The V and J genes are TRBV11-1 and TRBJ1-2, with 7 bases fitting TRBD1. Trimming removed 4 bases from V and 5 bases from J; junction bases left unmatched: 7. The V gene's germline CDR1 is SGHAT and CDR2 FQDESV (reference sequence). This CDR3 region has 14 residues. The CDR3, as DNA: TGTGCCAGCAGCTACAGGGGAAAACAATATGGCTACACCTTC. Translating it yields CASSYRGKQYGYTF.

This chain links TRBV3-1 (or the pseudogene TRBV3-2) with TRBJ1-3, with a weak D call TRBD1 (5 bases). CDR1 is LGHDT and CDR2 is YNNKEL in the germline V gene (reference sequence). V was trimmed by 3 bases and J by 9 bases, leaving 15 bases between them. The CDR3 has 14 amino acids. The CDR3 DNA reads TGTGCCAGCAGCCATGGGGCGCCGAGGATCACCATATATTTT. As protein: CASSHGAPRITIYF.

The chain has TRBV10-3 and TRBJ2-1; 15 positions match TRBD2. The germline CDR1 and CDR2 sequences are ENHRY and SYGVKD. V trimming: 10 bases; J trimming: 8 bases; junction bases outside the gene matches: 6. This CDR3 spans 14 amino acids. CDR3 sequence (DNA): TGTGCCACCACGGGACTAGCGGGAGGTCATGAGCAGTTCTTC. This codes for CATTGLAGGHEQFF.

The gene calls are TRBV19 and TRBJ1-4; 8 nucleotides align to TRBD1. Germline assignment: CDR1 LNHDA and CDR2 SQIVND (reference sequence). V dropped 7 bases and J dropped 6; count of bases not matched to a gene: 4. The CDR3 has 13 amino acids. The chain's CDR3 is CASKVTGDEKLFF. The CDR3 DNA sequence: TGTGCCAGTAAGGTGACAGGGGATGAAAAACTGTTTTTT.

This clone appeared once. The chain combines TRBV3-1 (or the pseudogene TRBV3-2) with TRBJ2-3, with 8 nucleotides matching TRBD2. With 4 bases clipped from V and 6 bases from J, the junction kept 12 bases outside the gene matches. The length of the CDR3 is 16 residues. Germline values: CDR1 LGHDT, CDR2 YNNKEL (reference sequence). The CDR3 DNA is TGTGCCAGCAGCCCCGGGGATAGCGGGACTTGGGATACGCAGTATTTT. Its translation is CASSPGDSGTWDTQYF.

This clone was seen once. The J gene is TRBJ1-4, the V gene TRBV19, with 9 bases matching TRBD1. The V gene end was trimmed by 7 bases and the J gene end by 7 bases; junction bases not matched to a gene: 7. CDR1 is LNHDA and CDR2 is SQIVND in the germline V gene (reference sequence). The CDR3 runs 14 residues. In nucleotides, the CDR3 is TGTGCCAGTAAAACGGGACAGGGAGGTGAAAAACTGTTTTTT. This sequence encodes CASKTGQGGEKLFF.

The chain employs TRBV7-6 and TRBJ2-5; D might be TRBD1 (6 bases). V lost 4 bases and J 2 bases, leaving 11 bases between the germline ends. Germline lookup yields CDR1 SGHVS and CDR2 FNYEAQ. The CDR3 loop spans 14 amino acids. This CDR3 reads CASSSGTFQETQYF. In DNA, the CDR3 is TGTGCCAGCAGCTCCGGGACATTTCAAGAGACCCAGTACTTC.

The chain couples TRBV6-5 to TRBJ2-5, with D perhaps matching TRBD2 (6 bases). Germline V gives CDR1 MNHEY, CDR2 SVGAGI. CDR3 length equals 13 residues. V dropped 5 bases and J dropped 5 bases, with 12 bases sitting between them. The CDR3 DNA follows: TGTGCCAGCAGTCCGGGACTCTGGGAGACCCAGTACTTC. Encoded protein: CASSPGLWETQYF.

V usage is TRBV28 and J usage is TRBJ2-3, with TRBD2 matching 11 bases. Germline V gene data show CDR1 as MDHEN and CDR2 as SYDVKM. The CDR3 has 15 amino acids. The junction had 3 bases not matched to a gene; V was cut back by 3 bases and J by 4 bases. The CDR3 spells CASSFSGRVADTQYF. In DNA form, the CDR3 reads TGTGCCAGCAGTTTTAGCGGGAGGGTTGCAGATACGCAGTATTTT.

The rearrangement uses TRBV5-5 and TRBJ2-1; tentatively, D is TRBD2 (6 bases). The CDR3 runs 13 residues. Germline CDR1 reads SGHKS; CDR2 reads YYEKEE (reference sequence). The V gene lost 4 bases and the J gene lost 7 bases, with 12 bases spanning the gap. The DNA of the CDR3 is TGTGCCAGCAGCGTTGGAGGGCGTAATGAGCAGTTCTTC. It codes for CASSVGGRNEQFF.

DNA of the CDR3: TGTGCCAGCACCTCGACTGACAGTTATACCACAGATACGCAGTATTTT. This translates into CASTSTDSYTTDTQYF. The chain links TRBV7-9 to TRBJ2-3; perhaps TRBD1 as D (5 bases). Germline lookup yields CDR1 SEHNR and CDR2 FQNEAQ (reference sequence). Trimming removed 7 bases from V and 2 bases from J, with 19 bases in between. The CDR3 is 16 residues long.

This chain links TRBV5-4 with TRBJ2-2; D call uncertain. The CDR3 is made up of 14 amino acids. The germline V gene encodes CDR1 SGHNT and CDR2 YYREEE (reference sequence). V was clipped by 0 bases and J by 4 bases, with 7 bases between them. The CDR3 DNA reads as TGTGCCAGCAGCTTGGGGCGGAGCACCGGGGAGCTGTTTTTT. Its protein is CASSLGRSTGELFF.